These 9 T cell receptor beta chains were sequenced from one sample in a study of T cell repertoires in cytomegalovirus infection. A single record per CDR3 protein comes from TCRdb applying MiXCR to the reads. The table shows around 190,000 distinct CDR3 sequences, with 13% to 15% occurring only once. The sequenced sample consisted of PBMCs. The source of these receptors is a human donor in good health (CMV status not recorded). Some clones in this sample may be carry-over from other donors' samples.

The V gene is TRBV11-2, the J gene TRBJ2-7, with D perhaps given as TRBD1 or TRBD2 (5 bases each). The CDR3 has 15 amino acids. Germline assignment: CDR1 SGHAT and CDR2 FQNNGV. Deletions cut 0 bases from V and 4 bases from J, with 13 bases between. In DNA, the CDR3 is TGTGCCAGCAGCTTAGAGGGGCGGGCGGAGTACGAGCAGTACTTC. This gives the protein CASSLEGRAEYEQYF. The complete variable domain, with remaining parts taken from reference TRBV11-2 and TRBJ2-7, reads EAGVAQSPRYKIIEKRQSVAFWCNPISGHATLYWYQQILGQGPKLLIQFQNNGVVDDSQLPKDRFSAERLKGVDSTLKIQPAKLEDSAVYLCASSLEGRAEYEQYFGPGTRLTVT.

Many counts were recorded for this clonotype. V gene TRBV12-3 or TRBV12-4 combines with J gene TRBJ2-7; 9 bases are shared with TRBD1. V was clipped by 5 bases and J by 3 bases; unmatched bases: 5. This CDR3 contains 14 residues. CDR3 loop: CASSTGTGNYEQYF. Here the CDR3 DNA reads TGTGCCAGCAGTACCGGGACAGGGAACTACGAGCAGTACTTC.

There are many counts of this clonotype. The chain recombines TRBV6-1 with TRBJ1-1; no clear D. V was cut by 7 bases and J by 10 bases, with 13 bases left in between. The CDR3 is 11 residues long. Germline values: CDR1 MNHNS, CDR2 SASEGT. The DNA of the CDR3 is TGTGCCAGCAAGGTGAACAGTCGAGCTTTCTTT. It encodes CASKVNSRAFF.

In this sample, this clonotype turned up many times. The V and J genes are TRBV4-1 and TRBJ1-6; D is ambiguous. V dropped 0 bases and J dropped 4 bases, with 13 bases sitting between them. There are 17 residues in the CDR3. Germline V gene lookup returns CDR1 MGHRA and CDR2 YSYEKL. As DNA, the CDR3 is TGCGCCAGCAGCCAAGATGGGGTCCGGACGTATAATTCACCCCTCCACTTT. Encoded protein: CASSQDGVRTYNSPLHF.

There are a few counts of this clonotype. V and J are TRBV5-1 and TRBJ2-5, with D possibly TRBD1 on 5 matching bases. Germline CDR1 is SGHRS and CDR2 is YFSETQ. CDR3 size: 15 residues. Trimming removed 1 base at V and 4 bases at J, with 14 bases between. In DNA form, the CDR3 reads TGCGCCAGCAGCTTGACGTTCGGACAAAGAGAGACCCAGTACTTC. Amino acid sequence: CASSLTFGQRETQYF.

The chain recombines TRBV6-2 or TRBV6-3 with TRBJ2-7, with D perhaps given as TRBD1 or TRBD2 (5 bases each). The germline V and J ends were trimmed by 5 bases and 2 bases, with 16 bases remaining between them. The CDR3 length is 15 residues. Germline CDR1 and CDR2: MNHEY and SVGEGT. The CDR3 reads CASSIARDAAYEQYF. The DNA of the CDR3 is TGTGCCAGCAGTATCGCCCGGGACGCGGCCTACGAGCAGTACTTC.

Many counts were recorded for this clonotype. In DNA, the CDR3 is TGTGCCAGCAGCCCACTAGGAACTAGCGGGATGAAGTCCTACGAGCAGTACTTC. Protein product: CASSPLGTSGMKSYEQYF. V and J are TRBV7-2 and TRBJ2-7; 10 bases agree with TRBD2. Germline values: CDR1 SGHTA, CDR2 FQGNSA. The J segment lost 1 base and the V segment lost 5 bases, leaving 14 bases of the junction unmatched. The CDR3 spans 18 residues.

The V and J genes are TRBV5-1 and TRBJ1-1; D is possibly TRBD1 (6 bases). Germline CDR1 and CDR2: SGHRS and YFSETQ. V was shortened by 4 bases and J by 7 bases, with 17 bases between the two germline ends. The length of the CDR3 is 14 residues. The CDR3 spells CASSPGGQLLEAFF. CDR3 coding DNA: TGCGCCAGCAGCCCGGGTGGACAGCTCCTTGAAGCTTTCTTT. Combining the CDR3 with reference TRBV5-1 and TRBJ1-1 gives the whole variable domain KAGVTQTPRYLIKTRGQQVTLSCSPISGHRSVSWYQQTPGQGLQFLFEYFSETQRNKGNFPGRFSGRQFSNSRSEMNVSTLELGDSALYLCASSPGGQLLEAFFGQGTRLTVV.

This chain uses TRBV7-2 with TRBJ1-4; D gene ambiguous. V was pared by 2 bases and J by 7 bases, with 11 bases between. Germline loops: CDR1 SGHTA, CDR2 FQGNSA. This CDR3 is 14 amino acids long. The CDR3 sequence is CASSLKGAIEKLFF. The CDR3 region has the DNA TGTGCCAGCAGCTTAAAGGGTGCTATTGAAAAACTGTTTTTT. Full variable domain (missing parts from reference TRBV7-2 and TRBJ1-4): GAGVSQSPSNKVTEKGKDVELRCDPISGHTALYWYRQSLGQGLEFLIYFQGNSAPDKSGLPSDRFSAERTGGSVSTLTIQRTQQEDSAVYLCASSLKGAIEKLFFGSGTQLSVL.